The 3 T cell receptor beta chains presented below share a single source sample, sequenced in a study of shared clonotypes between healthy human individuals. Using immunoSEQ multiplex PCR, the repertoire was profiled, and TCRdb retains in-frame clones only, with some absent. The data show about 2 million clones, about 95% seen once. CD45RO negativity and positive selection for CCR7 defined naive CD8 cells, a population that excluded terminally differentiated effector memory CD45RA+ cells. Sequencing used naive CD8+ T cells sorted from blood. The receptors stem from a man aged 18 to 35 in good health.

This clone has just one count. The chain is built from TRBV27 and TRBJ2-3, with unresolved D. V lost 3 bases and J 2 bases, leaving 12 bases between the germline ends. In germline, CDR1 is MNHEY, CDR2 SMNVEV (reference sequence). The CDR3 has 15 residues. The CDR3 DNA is TGTGCCAGCAGTTTCCGGACGGCCTTCACAGATACGCAGTATTTT. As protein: CASSFRTAFTDTQYF.

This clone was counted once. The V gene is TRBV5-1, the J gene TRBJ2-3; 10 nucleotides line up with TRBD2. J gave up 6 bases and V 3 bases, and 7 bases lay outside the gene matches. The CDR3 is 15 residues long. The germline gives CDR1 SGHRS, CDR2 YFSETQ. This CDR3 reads CASSSEGLALDTQYF. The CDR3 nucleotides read TGCGCCAGCAGCTCTGAGGGACTAGCGTTGGATACGCAGTATTTT.

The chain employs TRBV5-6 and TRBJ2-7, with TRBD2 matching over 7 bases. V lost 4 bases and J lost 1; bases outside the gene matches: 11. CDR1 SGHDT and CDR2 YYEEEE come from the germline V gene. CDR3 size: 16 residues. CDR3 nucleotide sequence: TGTGCCAGCAGCCCCTGGGGAGGGGTCTATTCCTACGAGCAGTACTTC. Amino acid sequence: CASSPWGGVYSYEQYF.